This section outlines one T cell receptor beta chain sequence together with its context. Trimming at V came to 4 bases and at J to 7 bases, leaving 7 bases not matched to a gene. Germline CDR1 and CDR2: MGHRA and YSYEKL. The CDR3 has 14 amino acids. The method was immunoSEQ multiplex PCR; TCRdb's version includes in-frame clones alone and lacks a portion of them. The table lists nearly 70,000 clones, about 85% of them singletons. These data are taken from a study of early stage breast cancer tumors. What was sequenced was blood. The source is a person aged 40 to 49 with breast cancer. This chain joins TRBV4-1 and TRBJ1-2; 9 bases are shared with TRBD1. The CDR3 DNA reads as TGCGCCAGCAGCCCTCCGGGACAGGGCCTTGGCTACACCTTC. Translated, it gives CASSPPGQGLGYTF.